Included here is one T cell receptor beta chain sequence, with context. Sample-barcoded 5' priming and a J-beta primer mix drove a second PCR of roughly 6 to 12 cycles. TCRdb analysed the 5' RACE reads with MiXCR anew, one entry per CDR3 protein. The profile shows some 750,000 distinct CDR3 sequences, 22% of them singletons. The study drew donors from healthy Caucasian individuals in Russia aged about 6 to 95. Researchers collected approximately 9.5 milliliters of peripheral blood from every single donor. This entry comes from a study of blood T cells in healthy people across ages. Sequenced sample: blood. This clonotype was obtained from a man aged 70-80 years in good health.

The CDR3 spells CASSLFLDSGTDTQYF. CDR3 nucleotide sequence: TGTGCCAGCAGCTTGTTTTTGGACAGTGGGACAGATACGCAGTATTTT. The chain carries TRBV5-5 and TRBJ2-3; D is perhaps TRBD1 (6 bases). The germline CDR1 and CDR2 sequences are SGHKS and YYEKEE (reference sequence). V gave up 1 base and J gave up 3 bases, with 15 bases separating them. The CDR3 is made up of 16 amino acids.